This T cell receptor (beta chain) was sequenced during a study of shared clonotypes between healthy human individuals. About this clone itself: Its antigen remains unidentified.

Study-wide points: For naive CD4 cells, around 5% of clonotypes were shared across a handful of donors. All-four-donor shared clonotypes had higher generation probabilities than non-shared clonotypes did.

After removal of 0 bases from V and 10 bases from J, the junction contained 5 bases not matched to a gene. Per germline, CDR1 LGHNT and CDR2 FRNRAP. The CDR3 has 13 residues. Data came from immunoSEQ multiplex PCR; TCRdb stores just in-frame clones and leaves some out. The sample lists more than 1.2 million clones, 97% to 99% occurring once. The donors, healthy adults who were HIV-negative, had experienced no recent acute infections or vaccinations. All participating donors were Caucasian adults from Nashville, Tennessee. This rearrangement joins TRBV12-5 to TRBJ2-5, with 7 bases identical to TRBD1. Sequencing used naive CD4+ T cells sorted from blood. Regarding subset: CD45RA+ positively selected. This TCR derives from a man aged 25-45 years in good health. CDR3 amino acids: CASGLVGGRGQYF. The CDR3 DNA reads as TGTGCTAGTGGTTTGGTAGGGGGCAGGGGCCAGTACTTC. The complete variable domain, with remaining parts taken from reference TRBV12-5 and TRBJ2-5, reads DARVTQTPRHKVTEMGQEVTMRCQPILGHNTVFWYRQTMMQGLELLAYFRNRAPLDDSGMPKDRFSAEMPDATLATLKIQPSEPRDSAVYFCASGLVGGRGQYFGPGTRLLVL.